This T cell receptor beta chain derives from a study of tissue T cells after allogeneic stem cell transplantation. This clone was recorded a few times. Germline and genes here are mouse. Repertoires were generated with immunoSEQ multiplex PCR, while TCRdb's copy carries only in-frame clones and drops some. This table has some 3,900 clones, 45% to 60% appearing once. Time point specified: mouse harvest day 7 after allogeneic transplant. Tail vein injection delivered 10^7 T-cell-depleted bone marrow cells and 10^6 splenic CD5+ T cells. Mice had MHC-mismatched B6 into BALB/c GVHD, sampled day 7 or 14. The sequencing input was lymph node tissue. This receptor was taken from a female BALB/c mouse given C57BL/6 T cells with graft-versus-host disease after an allogeneic hematopoietic cell transplant.

This chain's CDR3 is CASSDGLGGPSYEQYF. Partial CDR3 DNA: TGTGCCAGCAGTGATGGACTGGGGGGACCCTCCTATGAACAGTAC. V and J are TRBV13-1 and TRBJ2-7; 10 bases are shared with TRBD2. With the read ending 1 residue before the CDR3 end, the germline J gene is used to fill in that end. From germline, CDR1 is NSHNY and CDR2 SYGAGN. The CDR3 runs 16 residues. V dropped 0 bases and J dropped 0; count of bases not matched to a gene: 3.